This paragraph reports one T cell receptor (beta chain). The CDR3 covers 18 residues. Libraries were prepared by immunoSEQ multiplex PCR; TCRdb keeps only in-frame clonotypes and omits some of them. Of about 77,000 clones listed, 75% to 85% are singletons. This record belongs to a study of blood T cell repertoires in COVID-19. Study-level background: Samples representing acute and convalescent COVID-19 were sourced from the United States, Italy and Spain.

Material: peripheral blood. V and J are TRBV12-2 and TRBJ2-5; no DNA check was done on the table's D call, TRBD2. TRBV12-2 counts as a pseudogene. This clonotype was sampled from a woman between 65 and 79 years old with acute or convalescent COVID-19. The CDR3 protein is CASRTEVGLAGGSKTQYF. Here the CDR3 DNA reads TGTGCAAGTCGCACCGAGGTCGGACTAGCGGGGGGTTCGAAGACCCAGTACTTC.